The 7 T cell receptor beta chains listed next were all sequenced from one sample in a study of long-term antiretroviral therapy in people with HIV. The assay, immunoSEQ v3.0, was run at survey level. Clones were sequenced by immunoSEQ multiplex PCR, and TCRdb holds only the in-frame ones, with some missing. The sample lists fewer than 40,000 clones, around three quarters occurring once. This sample comprised unsorted PBMCs, obtained 3.4 years after starting antiretroviral therapy. The receptors come from a man aged 25-40 years with HIV.

This chain links TRBV6-5 with TRBJ1-3; the D gene is possibly TRBD1 (5 bases). The CDR3 consists of 14 residues. V lost 5 bases and J 6 bases, leaving 14 bases between the germline ends. Looked up from germline, CDR1 is MNHEY and CDR2 is SVGAGI. CDR3 loop: CASSRRQRINTIYF. The CDR3 DNA reads as TGTGCCAGCAGTCGACGACAGAGGATAAACACCATATATTTT.

The chain joins TRBV28 to TRBJ1-2; 9 nucleotides align to TRBD1. The CDR3 covers 14 residues. The ends lost 7 bases at V and 0 bases at J; junction bases unmatched: 3. Germline values: CDR1 MDHEN, CDR2 SYDVKM. The CDR3 region is CASTRQGANYGYTF. The CDR3 DNA follows: TGTGCCAGCACCCGACAGGGGGCTAACTATGGCTACACCTTC.

This clone has only one observation. The J gene is TRBJ2-1, the V gene TRBV13; 14 bases line up with TRBD2. With V trimmed by 3 bases and J by 6 bases, 7 bases remained unmatched. The germline V gene encodes CDR1 PRHDT and CDR2 FYEKMQ (reference sequence). The CDR3 is 17 amino acids. The CDR3, as DNA: TGTGCCAGCAGCTTTGGGACTAGCGGGAGAGGTGCCAATGAGCAGTTCTTC. This codes for CASSFGTSGRGANEQFF.

The CDR3 loop is CASSISQGGYGYTF. The CDR3 nucleotides are TGTGCCAGCAGTATCAGCCAGGGAGGCTATGGCTACACCTTC. The V gene is TRBV6-1, the J gene TRBJ1-2, with D tentatively TRBD1 (5 bases). The germline CDR1 and CDR2 sequences are MNHNS and SASEGT. The V end lost 5 bases, the J end lost 4 bases, and 14 bases lay between the germline ends. This CDR3 spans 14 amino acids.

This clone was seen once. The chain links TRBV5-1 to TRBJ2-1; 11 nucleotides line up with TRBD2. CDR1 is SGHRS, CDR2 YFSETQ, per germline. The CDR3 totals 13 residues. The V segment lost 7 bases and the J segment 8 bases; nucleotides outside the gene matches: 5. CDR3 DNA: TGCGCCAGCCGGACACTAGCGGGAGATGAGCAGTTCTTC. This codes for CASRTLAGDEQFF.

V and J are TRBV4-2 and TRBJ1-1; TRBD1 agrees at 7 bases. This CDR3 has 14 residues. Per germline, CDR1 LGHNA and CDR2 YNFKEQ. Trimming took 4 bases from V and 9 from J; bases not matched to a gene: 11. In DNA form, the CDR3 reads TGTGCCAGCAGCCTAAAGCAGACAGGGTTTAAAGCTTTCTTT. Amino acids: CASSLKQTGFKAFF.

V gene TRBV7-2 combines with J gene TRBJ1-2, with D possibly being TRBD1 (5 bases). Deletions cut 5 bases from V and 5 bases from J, with 12 bases between. Germline V gene data show CDR1 as SGHTA and CDR2 as FQGNSA. CDR3 length: 13 residues. The CDR3 loop is CASSPEGEYGYTF. The CDR3 DNA reads TGTGCCAGCAGCCCCGAAGGGGAATATGGCTACACCTTC.